A single sample is the source of the 20 T cell receptor beta chains below, sequenced in a study of blood T cell repertoires in COVID-19. Produced via immunoSEQ multiplex PCR; TCRdb's table is partial and in-frame only. This table holds tens of thousands of clones, 65% to 85% found once. Material: peripheral blood. These receptors all stem from a man between 65 and 80 years old with acute or convalescent COVID-19.

This chain links TRBV10-2 with TRBJ1-5, with 7 bases lining up with TRBD1. V shed 6 bases and J 1 base; nucleotides not matched to a gene: 9. The CDR3 is made up of 16 amino acids. Germline loops: CDR1 WSHSY, CDR2 SAAADI. The CDR3 nucleotides are TGCGCCAGCAGCCTCAAGGGGGCGGGAAGCAATCAGCCCCAGCATTTT. This sequence encodes CASSLKGAGSNQPQHF.

The chain recombines TRBV6-5 with TRBJ2-7, with 10 bases matching TRBD1. This CDR3 has 14 amino acids. Germline V gene data show CDR1 as MNHEY and CDR2 as SVGAGI. V was clipped by 6 bases and J by 0 bases; unmatched bases: 2. CDR3: CASSRDRGSYEQYF. CDR3 nucleotide sequence: TGTGCCAGCAGCCGGGACAGGGGCTCCTACGAGCAGTACTTC.

CDR3 amino acids: CASNQAHYGNQPQHF. CDR3 in DNA: TGTGCCAGTAACCAAGCCCATTATGGCAATCAGCCCCAGCATTTT. The V call is TRBV19, the J call TRBJ1-5; D not resolved. V dropped 7 bases and J dropped 2 bases, with 15 bases sitting between them. The germline gives CDR1 LNHDA, CDR2 SQIVND (reference sequence). The CDR3 spans 15 residues.

This chain joins TRBV6-6 and TRBJ1-5; 10 nucleotides match TRBD1. The J segment lost 5 bases and the V segment lost 5 bases, leaving 12 bases of the junction unmatched. The CDR3 is made up of 17 amino acids. Germline V gives CDR1 MNHNY, CDR2 SVGAGI (reference sequence). The CDR3 is CASSHRPGQGNDQPQHF. The CDR3, as DNA: TGTGCCAGCAGTCACCGACCGGGACAGGGGAATGATCAGCCCCAGCATTTT.

In this sample, this clone turned up a few times. The J gene is TRBJ1-5, the V gene TRBV2; tentatively, D is TRBD1 (5 bases). V was shortened by 3 bases and J by 2 bases, with 11 bases between the two germline ends. Germline lookup yields CDR1 SNHLY and CDR2 FYNNEI. There are 15 residues in the CDR3. The CDR3 DNA sequence: TGTGCCAGCAGTGACAGGGCTGTTGGCAATCAGCCCCAGCATTTT. The encoded protein is CASSDRAVGNQPQHF.

The chain links TRBV28 to TRBJ1-6, with 8 bases fitting TRBD1. The germline gives CDR1 MDHEN, CDR2 SYDVKM. Unmatched junction bases numbered 12, after V lost 6 bases and J lost 8 bases. CDR3 length equals 16 residues. CDR3 in amino acids: CASSLQTGVKDSPLHF. CDR3 coding DNA: TGTGCCAGCAGCCTCCAGACAGGGGTTAAGGATTCACCCCTCCACTTT. Using reference TRBV28 and TRBJ1-6 for the parts outside the CDR3, the full variable domain is DVKVTQSSRYLVKRTGEKVFLECVQDMDHENMFWYRQDPGLGLRLIYFSYDVKMKEKGDIPEGYSVSREKKERFSLILESASTNQTSMYLCASSLQTGVKDSPLHFGNGTRLTVT.

V and J are TRBV28 and TRBJ1-1; no clear D. Germline V gene lookup returns CDR1 MDHEN and CDR2 SYDVKM. CDR3 length: 14 amino acids. The V gene lost 4 bases and the J gene lost 2 bases, with 11 bases spanning the gap. This CDR3 is CASSSIRTNTEAFF. CDR3 in DNA: TGTGCCAGCAGTTCTATCAGGACTAACACTGAAGCTTTCTTT.

V gene TRBV11-2 combines with J gene TRBJ2-5, with 7 bases fitting TRBD2. The V gene's germline CDR1 is SGHAT and CDR2 FQNNGV. There are 15 residues in the CDR3. J gave up 5 bases and V 5 bases, and 11 bases lay outside the gene matches. The DNA for the CDR3 is TGTGCCAGCAGCCAGATGGGGACTATCAGGGAGACCCAGTACTTC. It specifies CASSQMGTIRETQYF.

J is TRBJ2-1 and V is TRBV11-2; 12 bases are shared with TRBD2. The V gene's germline CDR1 is SGHAT and CDR2 FQNNGV. V shed 4 bases, J shed 3 bases, and the junction held 7 bases outside the gene matches. The CDR3 runs to 17 residues. In DNA, the CDR3 is TGTGCCAGCAGCTCCGCTGGGACTAGCGGGTTCTACAATGAGCAGTTCTTC. Amino acid sequence: CASSSAGTSGFYNEQFF. The full variable domain, rest sourced from reference TRBV11-2 and TRBJ2-1, is EAGVAQSPRYKIIEKRQSVAFWCNPISGHATLYWYQQILGQGPKLLIQFQNNGVVDDSQLPKDRFSAERLKGVDSTLKIQPAKLEDSAVYLCASSSAGTSGFYNEQFFGPGTRLTVL.

The chain uses TRBV3-1 (or the pseudogene TRBV3-2) and TRBJ1-2, with D perhaps matching TRBD1 (6 bases). V lost 2 bases, J lost 4 bases, and 17 bases lay in between. Germline V gene lookup returns CDR1 LGHDT and CDR2 YNNKEL (reference sequence). The CDR3 spans 16 residues. The CDR3 DNA follows: TGTGCCAGCAGCCAATACAAACAGGGCGTTATCTATGGCTACACCTTC. Amino acids: CASSQYKQGVIYGYTF.

The rearrangement uses TRBV28 and TRBJ2-3; 14 positions agree with TRBD2. V shed 5 bases, J shed 6 bases, and the junction held 4 bases outside the gene matches. Germline lookup yields CDR1 MDHEN and CDR2 SYDVKM. This CDR3 is built from 15 residues. The CDR3 loop reads CASSRRTSGGDTQYF. CDR3 bases: TGTGCCAGCAGTCGCCGGACTAGCGGGGGGGATACGCAGTATTTT.

The chain joins TRBV12-3 or TRBV12-4 to TRBJ1-4, with D possibly matching TRBD1 (6 bases). V lost 6 bases and J 4 bases, leaving 9 bases between the germline ends. The CDR3 is 13 residues long. The CDR3 spells CASRVDSNEKLFF. The CDR3 DNA follows: TGTGCCAGCAGGGTGGACAGTAATGAAAAACTGTTTTTT.

This rearrangement joins TRBV5-1 to TRBJ2-5; D uncertain. The CDR3 runs 15 residues. Between the trimmed V and J ends, which lost 0 bases and 0 bases, there was a span of 9 bases. CDR1 is SGHRS, CDR2 YFSETQ, per germline. The CDR3 is CASSLGPRYQETQYF. CDR3 in DNA: TGCGCCAGCAGCTTGGGGCCCAGATACCAAGAGACCCAGTACTTC.

The chain employs TRBV5-1 and TRBJ1-1, with D perhaps TRBD1 (6 bases). CDR1 and CDR2 from the germline V gene are SGHRS and YFSETQ. The CDR3 runs 13 residues. Trimming pared 4 bases from V and 4 bases from J, leaving 11 bases between. The CDR3 reads CASSGTSFTEAFF. DNA for the CDR3: TGCGCCAGCAGCGGGACATCTTTCACTGAAGCTTTCTTT. The entire variable domain, with the rest obtained from reference TRBV5-1 and TRBJ1-1, is as follows: KAGVTQTPRYLIKTRGQQVTLSCSPISGHRSVSWYQQTPGQGLQFLFEYFSETQRNKGNFPGRFSGRQFSNSRSEMNVSTLELGDSALYLCASSGTSFTEAFFGQGTRLTVV.

In DNA, the CDR3 is TGTGCCAGTAGTATTGGGGGACAGGGTAATTCACCCCTCCACTTT. This gives the protein CASSIGGQGNSPLHF. The J gene is TRBJ1-6, the V gene TRBV19, with TRBD1 matching 9 bases. The V and J ends lost 3 bases and 6 bases, in that order; junction bases with no gene match: 3. CDR3 length equals 15 residues. The germline V gene encodes CDR1 LNHDA and CDR2 SQIVND (reference sequence). The full variable domain, its missing parts supplied by reference TRBV19 and TRBJ1-6, is DGGITQSPKYLFRKEGQNVTLSCEQNLNHDAMYWYRQDPGQGLRLIYYSQIVNDFQKGDIAEGYSVSREKKESFPLTVTSAQKNPTAFYLCASSIGGQGNSPLHFGNGTRLTVT.

CDR3: CASSLGDSRNTIYF. The CDR3 nucleotides read TGTGCCAGCAGCTTAGGAGACAGTAGAAACACCATATATTTT. The V call is TRBV7-9, the J call TRBJ1-3; possible D gene TRBD1, 5 bases. This CDR3 has 14 residues. Germline V gene lookup returns CDR1 SEHNR and CDR2 FQNEAQ (reference sequence). V was cut by 1 base and J by 5 bases, with 9 bases left in between.

The chain links TRBV5-4 to TRBJ2-3; 11 positions match TRBD2. CDR3 length: 14 residues. Germline CDR1 SGHNT, CDR2 YYREEE (reference sequence). V lost 4 bases and J lost 5; bases outside the gene matches: 3. The CDR3 DNA sequence: TGTGCCAGCAGCCCCGGACTAGCGGGAGATACGCAGTATTTT. This sequence encodes CASSPGLAGDTQYF. Filled out from reference TRBV5-4 and TRBJ2-3, the complete variable domain reads ETGVTQSPTHLIKTRGQQVTLRCSSQSGHNTVSWYQQALGQGPQFIFQYYREEENGRGNFPPRFSGLQFPNYSSELNVNALELDDSALYLCASSPGLAGDTQYFGPGTRLTVL.

This chain connects TRBV19 to TRBJ1-2; possible D gene TRBD1, 5 bases. V lost 3 bases and J 2 bases, leaving 16 bases between the germline ends. Per germline, CDR1 LNHDA and CDR2 SQIVND (reference sequence). This CDR3 is built from 16 residues. The CDR3 DNA reads as TGTGCCAGTAGTATGACCAGTTATCCAGGGAACTATGGCTACACCTTC. This sequence encodes CASSMTSYPGNYGYTF.

This clone has just one count. J is TRBJ1-2 and V is TRBV6-5; D not certain. The CDR3 totals 11 residues. Germline CDR1 is MNHEY and CDR2 is SVGAGI. V lost 5 bases and J lost 8, with 9 bases in between. CDR3 sequence reads: CASSPGLGYTF. For the CDR3, the DNA is TGTGCCAGCAGTCCAGGCCTGGGCTACACCTTC.

A remark on this clone: This specimen includes other DNA sequences encoding the same CDR3. The chain carries TRBV5-1 and TRBJ2-5, with 9 bases aligning to TRBD1. Germline CDR1 SGHRS, CDR2 YFSETQ. This CDR3 is built from 13 residues. The trim removed 5 bases at V and 4 bases at J, leaving 3 bases unmatched. Here the CDR3 DNA reads TGCGCCAGCAGTATGACAGGGGGAGAGACCCAGTACTTC. This translates into CASSMTGGETQYF.